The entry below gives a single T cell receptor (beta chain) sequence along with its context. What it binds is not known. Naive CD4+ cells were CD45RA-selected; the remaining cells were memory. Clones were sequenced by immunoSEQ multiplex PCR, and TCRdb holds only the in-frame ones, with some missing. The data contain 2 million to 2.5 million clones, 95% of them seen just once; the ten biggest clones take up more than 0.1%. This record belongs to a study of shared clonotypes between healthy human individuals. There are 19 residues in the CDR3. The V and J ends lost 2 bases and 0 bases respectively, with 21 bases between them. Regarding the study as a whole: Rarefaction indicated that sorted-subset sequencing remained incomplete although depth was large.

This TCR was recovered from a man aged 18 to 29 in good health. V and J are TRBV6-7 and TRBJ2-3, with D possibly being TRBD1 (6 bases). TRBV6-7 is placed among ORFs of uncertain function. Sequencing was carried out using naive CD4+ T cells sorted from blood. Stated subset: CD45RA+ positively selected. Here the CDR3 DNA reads TGTGCCAGCAGTTACCGACGGACAGATAAAACTTCTAGCACAGATACGCAGTATTTT. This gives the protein CASSYRRTDKTSSTDTQYF.